One and the same sample provided the 9 T cell receptor beta chains below, sequenced in a study of PD-1 blockade in classical Hodgkin lymphoma. The time point was: cycle 4 day 1 (C4D1), after less than seven weeks of nivolumab. All the patients suffered relapse after autologous stem cell transplantation, and brentuximab vedotin exposure differed. Repertoires were generated with immunoSEQ multiplex PCR, while TCRdb's copy carries only in-frame clones and drops some. The sample lists under 45,000 clones, 66% occurring once. Specimen: peripheral blood mononuclear cells (PBMCs), collected before the fourth cycle of nivolumab. The receptors stem from a human donor with classical Hodgkin lymphoma.

The rearrangement uses TRBV28 and TRBJ1-3; 9 positions agree with TRBD1. Germline V gene lookup returns CDR1 MDHEN and CDR2 SYDVKM. Losses at the gene ends were 5 bases for V and 0 bases for J; bases not matched to a gene: 2. This CDR3 comprises 15 residues. The CDR3 region is CASSTGGASGNTIYF. The CDR3 bases are TGTGCCAGCAGTACAGGGGGCGCCTCTGGAAACACCATATATTTT.

This clone has a handful of counts. J is TRBJ2-7 and V is TRBV7-8; 9 bases agree with TRBD1. CDR1 and CDR2 (germline): SGHVS, FQNEAQ. The CDR3 loop spans 15 amino acids. J lost 3 bases, V lost 1 base, and 4 bases had no gene match. CDR3 protein: CASSLGTGVVYEQYF. CDR3 sequence (DNA): TGTGCCAGCAGCTTAGGGACAGGGGTGGTCTACGAGCAGTACTTC.

The chain couples TRBV18 to TRBJ1-1; 7 bases match TRBD1. The CDR3 sequence is 18 residues long. The germline V gene encodes CDR1 KGHSH and CDR2 LQKENI. V dropped 3 bases and J dropped 3; count of bases not matched to a gene: 16. The CDR3 DNA is TGTGCCAGCTCACCCGCCATTTCTACAGGGGCCGCGGACACTGAAGCTTTCTTT. Amino acid sequence: CASSPAISTGAADTEAFF.

The chain couples TRBV30 to TRBJ1-5, with D maybe TRBD1 (6 bases). CDR1 and CDR2 from the germline V gene are GTSNPN and SVGIG (reference sequence). V was pared by 0 bases and J by 0 bases, with 12 bases between. The CDR3 covers 16 residues. CDR3 nucleotide sequence: TGTGCCTGGAGTGTACAGGGTAAACGTAGCAATCAGCCCCAGCATTTT. It yields the protein CAWSVQGKRSNQPQHF.

The V and J genes are TRBV7-2 and TRBJ2-5; D not resolved. The V gene lost 4 bases and the J gene lost 3 bases, with 12 bases spanning the gap. CDR1 is SGHTA and CDR2 is FQGNSA in the germline V gene. This CDR3 is 14 amino acids long. For the CDR3, the DNA is TGTGCCAGCAGCTCCAAGAGCCAGAAAGAGACCCAGTACTTC. Translation: CASSSKSQKETQYF.

This clone showed up just a few times. The chain links TRBV28 to TRBJ1-5; TRBD1 agrees at 11 bases. The CDR3 consists of 17 residues. Germline V gene sequence: CDR1 MDHEN, CDR2 SYDVKM. V was clipped by 1 base and J by 7 bases; unmatched bases: 9. The CDR3 DNA reads TGTGCCAGCAGTTTATTCGCGGACAGGGGGCCTAGGCAGCCCCAGCATTTT. It translates to CASSLFADRGPRQPQHF.

This clone was counted once. The chain couples TRBV9 to TRBJ2-1, with 14 bases fitting TRBD2. Germline CDR1 and CDR2: SGDLS and YYNGEE. V was clipped by 4 bases and J by 12 bases; unmatched bases: 12. This CDR3 contains 16 residues. The CDR3, as DNA: TGTGCCAGCAGCACAACCGGGACTAGCGGGGGCTTGGGGCAGTTCTTC. This gives the protein CASSTTGTSGGLGQFF.

The table lists this clone with a count of one. The chain employs TRBV10-3 and TRBJ2-7; D gene ambiguous. In germline, CDR1 is ENHRY, CDR2 SYGVKD. Trimming pared 0 bases from V and 3 bases from J, leaving 9 bases between. This CDR3 has 14 amino acids. CDR3 protein: CAISESRQHYEQYF. In DNA, the CDR3 is TGTGCCATCAGTGAGTCCCGGCAGCACTACGAGCAGTACTTC.

This chain joins TRBV6-4 and TRBJ2-5; 8 bases align to TRBD2. This CDR3 region has 17 residues. In germline, CDR1 is MRHNA, CDR2 SNTAGT. Trimming cost V 2 bases and J 4 bases; bases outside gene matches: 12. The CDR3 sequence: CASSDPQTSGGGETQYF. The DNA of the CDR3 is TGTGCCAGCAGTGACCCCCAAACTAGCGGAGGAGGAGAGACCCAGTACTTC.